A selection of T cell receptor beta chains follows, all from one sample in a study of beta chain features in type 1 diabetes. Sequenced by immunoSEQ multiplex PCR; TCRdb stores in-frame clones only, minus some. The sample includes 860,000 or so clones, 17% of them seen just once. Sequencing input: naive CD4+ T cells from blood. Every receptor here comes from a woman between 18 and 30 years old in good health. Both conserved end residues are part of each CDR3. A D gene is named only where the DNA matches it firmly. Only part of the rows carry a size: once, few, many, or a class if the clone is expanded.

J gene	D gene	clone size	V gene	CDR3 protein	CDR3 DNA
TRBJ1-2	-	few	TRBV4-3	CASSHIDTRRGYTF	TGCGCCAGCAGCCACATAGATACTAGGCGTGGCTACACCTTC
TRBJ2-1	-	-	TRBV9	CASSVGRTRLSEQFF	TGTGCCAGCAGCGTAGGCCGGACACGTTTAAGTGAGCAGTTCTTC
TRBJ2-1	TRBD1	-	TRBV4-1	CASSRSRDRVNNEQFF	TGCGCCAGCAGCCGATCCCGGGACAGGGTTAATAATGAGCAGTTCTTC
TRBJ1-2	TRBD1	-	TRBV7-8	CASSWGTGSVYGYTF	TGTGCCAGCAGCTGGGGGACAGGGAGCGTCTATGGCTACACCTTC
TRBJ2-1	TRBD2	-	TRBV27	CASTHVTSGTRNEQFF	TGTGCCAGCACCCACGTGACTAGCGGGACCCGCAATGAGCAGTTCTTC
TRBJ1-3	-	-	TRBV9	CASSVVGSRSGNTIYF	TGTGCCAGCAGCGTAGTCGGAAGCCGCTCTGGAAACACCATATATTTT
TRBJ2-1	TRBD2	-	TRBV7-9	CASIRLAAYNEQFF	TGTGCCAGCATTCGACTAGCGGCCTACAATGAGCAGTTCTTC
TRBJ2-7	-	-	TRBV4-2	CASSRGVAGASYEQYF	TGTGCCAGCAGCCGAGGTGTGGCAGGGGCGTCCTACGAGCAGTACTTC
TRBJ2-7	TRBD2	-	TRBV10-3	CAISDPGTSGSYEQYF	TGTGCCATCAGTGACCCCGGGACTAGCGGCTCCTACGAGCAGTACTTC
TRBJ2-7	TRBD2	few	TRBV19	CASSRAAGPSYEQYF	TGTGCCAGTAGTAGAGCAGCGGGACCTTCATACGAGCAGTACTTC
TRBJ2-7	TRBD2	few	TRBV6-5	CASSYSSGGSYEQYF	TGTGCCAGCAGTTACAGTAGCGGGGGTTCCTACGAGCAGTACTTC
TRBJ2-3	TRBD2	-	TRBV4-1	CASRPGPTLAGDLDTQYF	TGCGCCAGCAGACCGGGACCCACACTAGCGGGAGATTTAGATACGCAGTATTTT